This passage covers 11 T cell receptor beta chains from one sample sequenced in a study of neurological immune-mediated disorders. TCRdb analysed the 5' RACE reads with MiXCR anew, one entry per CDR3 protein. This table holds about 44,000 distinct CDR3 sequences, about 6% found once. Sequenced material: CD4+ T cells from blood. The receptors were sampled from a middle-aged woman in good health.

This clonotype appeared many times. The chain links TRBV20-1 to TRBJ1-1; 10 bases are shared with TRBD1. Germline V CDR1 and CDR2: DFQATT, SNEGSKA (reference sequence). The CDR3 covers 14 residues. After removal of 5 bases from V and 6 bases from J, the junction contained 9 bases not matched to a gene. The CDR3, as DNA: TGCAGTGCTTACCCGACAGGGGGCAGGTCTGAAGCTTTCTTT. Its translation is CSAYPTGGRSEAFF.

This clonotype was observed at least ten times. The chain carries TRBV20-1 and TRBJ1-2, with unresolved D. V was clipped by 8 bases and J by 4 bases, with 14 bases between them. Germline CDR1 DFQATT, CDR2 SNEGSKA (reference sequence). The CDR3 has 12 residues. In nucleotides, the CDR3 is TGCAGTCCGAGGGAGGGAATCTATGGCTACACCTTC. Translation: CSPREGIYGYTF.

This clonotype has at least ten counts. The chain recombines TRBV12-3 or TRBV12-4 with TRBJ2-7; tentative D call: TRBD2 (5 bases). The CDR3 length is 14 residues. Trimming took 5 bases from V and 2 from J, leaving 13 bases between them. The CDR3 spells CASSPGKGPYEQYF. The CDR3, as DNA: TGTGCCAGCAGTCCCGGGAAGGGCCCCTACGAGCAGTACTTC.

This clonotype was picked up many times. The chain combines TRBV7-2 with TRBJ2-5, with 14 positions matching TRBD2. V shed 1 base and J 4 bases; nucleotides not matched to a gene: 5. The CDR3 totals 17 residues. Germline CDR1 is SGHTA and CDR2 is FQGNSA. The CDR3 spells CASSLVTSGRARETQYF. The CDR3 coding sequence is TGTGCCAGCAGCTTAGTGACTAGCGGGAGGGCACGAGAGACCCAGTACTTC. Using reference TRBV7-2 and TRBJ2-5 for the parts outside the CDR3, the full variable domain is GAGVSQSPSNKVTEKGKDVELRCDPISGHTALYWYRQSLGQGLEFLIYFQGNSAPDKSGLPSDRFSAERTGGSVSTLTIQRTQQEDSAVYLCASSLVTSGRARETQYFGPGTRLLVL.

This clonotype was seen ten or more times. The chain's CDR3 is CSALGLHEQYF. The CDR3 coding sequence is TGCAGTGCTCTAGGACTGCACGAGCAGTACTTC. This rearrangement joins TRBV20-1 to TRBJ2-7; tentatively, D is TRBD2 (5 bases). This CDR3 spans 11 amino acids. V shed 5 bases and J shed 5 bases, with 10 bases lying between them. The germline gives CDR1 DFQATT, CDR2 SNEGSKA (reference sequence).

There are many counts of this clonotype. The V gene is TRBV12-3 or TRBV12-4, the J gene TRBJ2-1; 9 bases match TRBD2. J gave up 2 bases and V 6 bases, and 5 bases lay outside the gene matches. The CDR3 covers 15 residues. The CDR3 DNA is TGTGCCAGCAGCCGACTAGCGGCCGCCTACAATGAGCAGTTCTTC. Amino acid sequence: CASSRLAAAYNEQFF.

This clonotype was picked up many times. The V gene is TRBV12-3 or TRBV12-4, the J gene TRBJ1-5; D is possibly TRBD1 (5 bases). The CDR3 sequence is 15 residues long. The V end was cut by 3 bases, the J end by 2 bases, with 11 bases between. The CDR3 coding sequence is TGTGCCAGCAGTTTCGGCAGGGAGGGCAATCAGCCCCAGCATTTT. Amino acids: CASSFGREGNQPQHF.

This clonotype was observed at least ten times. V is TRBV5-1 and J is TRBJ2-1, with 13 bases lining up with TRBD2. From germline, CDR1 is SGHRS and CDR2 YFSETQ. The CDR3 covers 16 residues. Losses at the gene ends were 3 bases for V and 7 bases for J; bases not matched to a gene: 7. CDR3 nucleotide sequence: TGCGCCAGCAGCTCACTAGCGGGAGGGCCTAAAAATGAGCAGTTCTTC. Translating gives CASSSLAGGPKNEQFF.

The rearrangement links TRBV27 to TRBJ2-1, with TRBD2 matching 8 bases. Germline values: CDR1 MNHEY, CDR2 SMNVEV (reference sequence). V lost 7 bases and J lost 5; bases outside the gene matches: 13. CDR3 size: 16 residues. CDR3 sequence: CASTDTVGRGHNEQFF. In DNA, the CDR3 is TGTGCCAGCACTGATACGGTCGGGAGGGGACACAATGAGCAGTTCTTC.

This clonotype was observed at least ten times. The rearrangement joins TRBV28 to TRBJ2-7; D is possibly TRBD1 (6 bases). The CDR3 has 16 residues. The germline gives CDR1 MDHEN, CDR2 SYDVKM. Trimming took 5 bases from V and 2 from J, leaving 19 bases between them. CDR3 coding DNA: TGTGCCAGCAGTCCCCGGACAGAAAAAGGAACCTACGAGCAGTACTTC. Its protein is CASSPRTEKGTYEQYF.

Ten or more counts support this clonotype. V usage is TRBV6-2 or TRBV6-3 and J usage is TRBJ2-3; TRBD1 matches 10 bases. From germline, CDR1 is MNHEY and CDR2 SVGEGT. The V and J ends lost 6 bases and 6 bases, in that order; junction bases with no gene match: 9. CDR3 length equals 15 residues. CDR3 protein: CASRQGTGARDTQYF. The CDR3 coding sequence is TGTGCCAGCAGGCAGGGGACAGGGGCCCGGGATACGCAGTATTTT.